A selection of T cell receptor beta chains follows, all from one sample in a study of T and B cells in COVID-19 patients. TCRdb independently ran MiXCR on the multiplex PCR reads; one entry per CDR3 protein. The top ten hold 35% to 55% of the sample, which has approximately 4,100 distinct CDR3 sequences, roughly a quarter seen once. The sequenced sample was blood. The receptors come from a human donor with active COVID-19. The donor label of this sample is uncertain. Both conserved end residues are trimmed from each CDR3. D genes are given only for firm matches.

v_gene,d_gene,CDR3aa
TRBV15,.,ATSEIQIWRPSGYT
TRBV7-9,.,ASSLVNGGSYEQY
TRBV5-5,TRBD1,ASSARQGMNTEAF
TRBV18,TRBD1,ASSPPGTGVSLDTQY
TRBV27,.,ASSLWGRNDQPQH
TRBV5-5,TRBD2,ASSLTTSGGTDTQY
TRBV20-1,.,SASNEGYLRTQY
TRBV7-2,TRBD1,ASSPNRGPFDEQF
TRBV6-1,.,ASSVGQPQH
TRBV29-1,.,SVEGGGSYEQY
TRBV6-2/TRBV6-3,.,ASSSLTQGSPLH
TRBV12-3/TRBV12-4,.,ASSLVQGGNTIY
TRBV18,.,ASSSRIGGADGYT
TRBV18,.,ASSLPAEGNTIY
TRBV29-1,TRBD1,SARTGGYEQY
TRBV10-3,TRBD1,AISRAGTGNYNEQF
TRBV5-1,TRBD1,ASSLAVRTGIDQPQH
TRBV27,TRBD2,ASSFQLAGGFMTQY
TRBV19,.,ASSIGGNQPQH
TRBV5-5,TRBD1,ASSYGQGKATNEKLF
TRBV7-6,.,ASSSRASNYGYT
TRBV27,.,ASSRGTYGYT
TRBV18,.,ASSTDSGRRTIY
TRBV7-2,TRBD2,ASSPGLAGEAYNEQF
TRBV7-6,TRBD2,ASSFGGGAVNEQF
TRBV20-1,TRBD1,SASRDSYGYT
TRBV12-3/TRBV12-4,.,ASSYGSYTEAF
TRBV6-1,TRBD1,ATDRGQSSALDT
TRBV13,TRBD1,ASSLSEVAGGGETQY
TRBV24-1,.,ATSAPPSDEQF
TRBV19,.,ASSTRTAFTTEAF
TRBV6-1,TRBD1,ASTRGTGSTKAF
TRBV5-1,TRBD2,ASSLALAGVREQF
TRBV7-6,.,ASSLSGQGTPLH
TRBV12-3/TRBV12-4,.,ASSFGQTYQPQH
TRBV7-9,.,ASSSQRAGSYGYT
TRBV19,TRBD1,ASSSGGFGANVLT
TRBV20-1,.,SARDPYSYEQY
TRBV20-1,.,SARPQGRSLYTEAF
TRBV5-1,TRBD2,ASSRSGGRGETQY
TRBV6-5,TRBD1,ASSYGDRGTDTQY
TRBV7-9,.,ASSSLSHGYT